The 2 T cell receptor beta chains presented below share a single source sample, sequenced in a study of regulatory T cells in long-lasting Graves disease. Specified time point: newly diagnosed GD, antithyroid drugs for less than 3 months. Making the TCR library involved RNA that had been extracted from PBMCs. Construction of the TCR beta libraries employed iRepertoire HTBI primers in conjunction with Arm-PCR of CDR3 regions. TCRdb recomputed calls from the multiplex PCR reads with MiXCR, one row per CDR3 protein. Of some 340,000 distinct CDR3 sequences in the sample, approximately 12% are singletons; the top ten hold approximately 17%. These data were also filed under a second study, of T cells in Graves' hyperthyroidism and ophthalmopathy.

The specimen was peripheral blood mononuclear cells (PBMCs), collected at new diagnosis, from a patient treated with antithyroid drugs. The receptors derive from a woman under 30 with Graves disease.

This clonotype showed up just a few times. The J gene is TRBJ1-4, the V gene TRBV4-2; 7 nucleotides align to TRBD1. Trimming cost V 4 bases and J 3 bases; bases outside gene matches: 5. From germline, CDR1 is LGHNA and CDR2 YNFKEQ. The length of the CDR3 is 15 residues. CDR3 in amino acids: CASSPRDSPNEKLFF. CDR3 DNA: TGTGCCAGCAGCCCTCGGGACAGTCCTAATGAAAAACTGTTTTTT.

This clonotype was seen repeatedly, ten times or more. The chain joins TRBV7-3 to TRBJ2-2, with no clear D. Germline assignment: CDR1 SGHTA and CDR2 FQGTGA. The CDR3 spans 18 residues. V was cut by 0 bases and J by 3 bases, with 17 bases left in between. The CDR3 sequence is CASSLTPWVFSDTGELFF. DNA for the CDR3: TGTGCCAGCAGCTTAACTCCATGGGTTTTTTCGGACACCGGGGAGCTGTTTTTT.